The 8 T cell receptor beta chains listed next were all sequenced from one sample in a study of cytomegalovirus exposure and HLA in healthy donors. PCR used 60 Vbeta primers and 13 Jbeta primers. Sequencing was performed with immunoSEQ multiplex PCR; in TCRdb, only in-frame clones are kept and a portion is missing. Among about 130,000 clones listed, 70% to 80% were seen once. Sequencing was done on a sample of PBMCs. The receptors were gathered from a man aged 30-40 years in good health and CMV-seronegative.

V and J are TRBV19 and TRBJ1-2, with D hard to call. The CDR3 extends over 15 amino acids. Germline V gives CDR1 LNHDA, CDR2 SQIVND (reference sequence). V was cut by 3 bases and J by 4 bases, with 15 bases left in between. In DNA, the CDR3 is TGTGCCAGTAGTATCCCTCGCCAGCGGGGCTATGGCTACACCTTC. This sequence encodes CASSIPRQRGYGYTF.

The chain has TRBV20-1 and TRBJ1-2; D is unresolved. Trimming left V 3 bases short and J 10 bases short, with 12 bases between. Germline loops: CDR1 DFQATT, CDR2 SNEGSKA (reference sequence). The CDR3 sequence is 11 residues long. DNA for the CDR3: TGCAGTGCTAGGGGTCGCGGCGCCTACACCTTC. This gives the protein CSARGRGAYTF.

CDR3 nucleotide sequence: TGCGCCAGCAGCCAGGGCAGACTAGGTTTTACCTACGAGCAGTACTTC. It codes for CASSQGRLGFTYEQYF. V is TRBV4-1 and J is TRBJ2-7; D may be TRBD2 (6 bases). The germline gives CDR1 MGHRA, CDR2 YSYEKL. Trimming removed 3 bases from V and 2 bases from J, with 17 bases in between. This CDR3 comprises 16 residues.

V gene TRBV4-1 combines with J gene TRBJ1-2; 7 bases fit TRBD1. The CDR3 consists of 16 residues. V shed 0 bases, J shed 0 bases, and the junction held 4 bases outside the gene matches. CDR1 and CDR2 from the germline V gene are MGHRA and YSYEKL. The CDR3 region has the DNA TGCGCCAGCAGCCAAGATTTAGGGGGCACTAACTATGGCTACACCTTC. Translated, it gives CASSQDLGGTNYGYTF.

V gene TRBV19 combines with J gene TRBJ1-2; D remains ambiguous. Germline V gene sequence: CDR1 LNHDA, CDR2 SQIVND (reference sequence). The CDR3 sequence is 12 residues long. The V gene lost 0 bases and the J gene lost 8 bases, with 7 bases spanning the gap. CDR3 region: CASSIEGRGYTF. CDR3 nucleotide sequence: TGTGCCAGTAGTATAGAGGGCAGAGGCTACACCTTC.

V usage is TRBV30 and J usage is TRBJ1-3; D ambiguous. V lost 3 bases and J 0 bases, leaving 15 bases between the germline ends. This CDR3 is built from 16 residues. Germline V lookup: CDR1 GTSNPN, CDR2 SVGIG (reference sequence). CDR3 loop: CAWSPTRTHSGNTIYF. CDR3 DNA: TGTGCCTGGAGCCCGACACGCACCCACTCTGGAAACACCATATATTTT.

This sequence joins TRBV7-8 and TRBJ2-5, with D perhaps TRBD2 (6 bases). The germline V and J ends were trimmed by 8 bases and 2 bases, with 18 bases remaining between them. The V gene's germline CDR1 is SGHVS and CDR2 FQNEAQ. This CDR3 has 15 amino acids. DNA for the CDR3: TGTGCCAGCGGTACCGAATCCGGGAGTCAAGAGACCCAGTACTTC. Translated, it gives CASGTESGSQETQYF.

V usage is TRBV11-2 and J usage is TRBJ2-7; 7 positions agree with TRBD2. Germline V gene lookup returns CDR1 SGHAT and CDR2 FQNNGV. The V segment lost 5 bases and the J segment 2 bases; nucleotides outside the gene matches: 9. The CDR3 is made up of 15 amino acids. The CDR3 here is CASSSPQRGTYEQYF. The CDR3 coding sequence is TGTGCCAGCAGCAGCCCCCAGCGGGGAACCTACGAGCAGTACTTC.